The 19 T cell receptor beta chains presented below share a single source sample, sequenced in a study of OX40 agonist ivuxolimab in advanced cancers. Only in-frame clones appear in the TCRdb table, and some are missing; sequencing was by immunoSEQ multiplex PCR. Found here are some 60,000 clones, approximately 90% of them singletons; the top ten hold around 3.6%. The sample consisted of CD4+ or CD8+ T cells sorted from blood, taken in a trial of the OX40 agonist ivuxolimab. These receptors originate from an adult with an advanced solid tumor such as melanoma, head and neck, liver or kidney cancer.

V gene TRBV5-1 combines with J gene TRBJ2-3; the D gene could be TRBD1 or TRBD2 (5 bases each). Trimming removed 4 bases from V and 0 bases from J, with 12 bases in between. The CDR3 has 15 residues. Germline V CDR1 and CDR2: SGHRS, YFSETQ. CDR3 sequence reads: CASSPQGDSTDTQYF. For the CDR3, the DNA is TGCGCCAGCAGCCCCCAGGGAGATAGCACAGATACGCAGTATTTT.

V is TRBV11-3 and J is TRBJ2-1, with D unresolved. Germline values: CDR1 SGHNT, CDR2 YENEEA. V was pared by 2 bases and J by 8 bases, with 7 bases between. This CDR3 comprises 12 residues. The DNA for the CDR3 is TGTGCCAGCAGCTTATCCGGCCATGAGCAGTTCTTC. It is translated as CASSLSGHEQFF.

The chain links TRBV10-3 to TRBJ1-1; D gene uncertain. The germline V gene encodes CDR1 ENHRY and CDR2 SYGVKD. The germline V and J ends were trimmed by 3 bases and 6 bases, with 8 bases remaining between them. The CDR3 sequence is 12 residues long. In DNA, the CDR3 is TGTGCCATCAGTGAAAAAGGCGCTGAAGCTTTCTTT. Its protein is CAISEKGAEAFF.

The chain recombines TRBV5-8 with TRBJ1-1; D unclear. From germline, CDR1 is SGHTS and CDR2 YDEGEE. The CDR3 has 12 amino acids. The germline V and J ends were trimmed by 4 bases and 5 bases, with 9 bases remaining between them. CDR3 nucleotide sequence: TGTGCCAGCAGCGTCCGGTGGACTGAAGCTTTCTTT. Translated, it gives CASSVRWTEAFF.

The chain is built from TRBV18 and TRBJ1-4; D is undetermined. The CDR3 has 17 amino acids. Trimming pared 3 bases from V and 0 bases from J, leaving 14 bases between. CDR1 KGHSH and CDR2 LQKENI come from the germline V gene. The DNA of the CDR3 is TGTGCCAGCTCACCCCGGGCCCAAACCGCAACTAATGAAAAACTGTTTTTT. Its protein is CASSPRAQTATNEKLFF.

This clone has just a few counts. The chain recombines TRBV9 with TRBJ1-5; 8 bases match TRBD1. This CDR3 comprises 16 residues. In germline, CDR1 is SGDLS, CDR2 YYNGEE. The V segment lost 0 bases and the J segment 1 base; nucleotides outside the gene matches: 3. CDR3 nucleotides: TGTGCCAGCAGCGTAGGGACAGGGTCCAGCAATCAGCCCCAGCATTTT. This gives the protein CASSVGTGSSNQPQHF.

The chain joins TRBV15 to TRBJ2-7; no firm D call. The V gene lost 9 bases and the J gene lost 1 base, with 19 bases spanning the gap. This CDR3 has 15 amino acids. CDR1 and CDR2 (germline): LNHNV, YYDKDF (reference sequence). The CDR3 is CATRNGGLNSYEQYF. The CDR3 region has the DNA TGTGCCACACGAAACGGTGGGCTAAATTCCTACGAGCAGTACTTC.

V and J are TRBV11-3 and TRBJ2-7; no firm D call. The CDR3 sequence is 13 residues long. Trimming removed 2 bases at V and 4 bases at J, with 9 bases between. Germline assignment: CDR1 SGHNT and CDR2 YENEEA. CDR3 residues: CASSLNRGYEQYF. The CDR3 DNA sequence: TGTGCCAGCAGCTTAAATAGAGGATACGAGCAGTACTTC.

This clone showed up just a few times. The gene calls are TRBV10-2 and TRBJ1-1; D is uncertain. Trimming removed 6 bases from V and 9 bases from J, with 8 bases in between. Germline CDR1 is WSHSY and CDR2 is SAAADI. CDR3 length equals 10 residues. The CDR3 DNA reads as TGCGCCAGCAGGGAGGGAAAAGCTTTCTTT. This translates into CASREGKAFF.

The CDR3 nucleotides are TGTGCCAGCAGCTCGGGCAGGGGGACAACTAATGAAAAACTGTTTTTT. This codes for CASSSGRGTTNEKLFF. This chain links TRBV7-6 with TRBJ1-4; 7 nucleotides match TRBD1. J gave up 0 bases and V 4 bases, and 5 bases lay outside the gene matches. This CDR3 has 16 residues. Germline loops: CDR1 SGHVS, CDR2 FNYEAQ.

The CDR3 spells CASSRGGLAYEQYF. The CDR3 DNA reads TGTGCCAGCAGCCGAGGGGGTTTGGCCTACGAGCAGTACTTC. The J gene is TRBJ2-7, the V gene TRBV25-1, with a possible D match to TRBD1 (6 bases). The V end lost 6 bases, the J end lost 2 bases, and 14 bases lay between the germline ends. Germline CDR1 is MGHDK and CDR2 is SYGVNS. The CDR3 contains 14 residues.

The CDR3 reads CASRNVGGQLNTEAFF. CDR3 coding DNA: TGTGCCAGCAGGAACGTTGGGGGACAGTTGAACACTGAAGCTTTCTTT. The rearrangement joins TRBV9 to TRBJ1-1; 7 bases fit TRBD1. Unmatched junction bases numbered 10, after V lost 5 bases and J lost 0 bases. CDR1 is SGDLS and CDR2 is YYNGEE in the germline V gene. This CDR3 comprises 16 residues.

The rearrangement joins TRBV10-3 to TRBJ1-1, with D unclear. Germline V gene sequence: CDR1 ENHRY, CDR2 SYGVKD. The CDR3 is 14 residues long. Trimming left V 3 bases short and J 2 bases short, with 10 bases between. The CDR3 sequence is CAISDGVENTEAFF. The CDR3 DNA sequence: TGTGCCATCAGTGACGGGGTTGAAAACACTGAAGCTTTCTTT.

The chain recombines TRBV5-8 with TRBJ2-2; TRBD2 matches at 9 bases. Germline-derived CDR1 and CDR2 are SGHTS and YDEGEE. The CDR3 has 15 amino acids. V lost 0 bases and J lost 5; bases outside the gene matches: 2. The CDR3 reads CASSLGSGGTGELFF. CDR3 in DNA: TGTGCCAGCAGCTTGGGCAGCGGGGGGACCGGGGAGCTGTTTTTT. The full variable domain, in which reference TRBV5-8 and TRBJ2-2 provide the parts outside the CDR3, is EAGVTQSPTHLIKTRGQQATLRCSPISGHTSVYWYQQALGLGLQFLLWYDEGEERNRGNFPPRFSGRQFPNYSSELNVNALELEDSALYLCASSLGSGGTGELFFGEGSRLTVL.

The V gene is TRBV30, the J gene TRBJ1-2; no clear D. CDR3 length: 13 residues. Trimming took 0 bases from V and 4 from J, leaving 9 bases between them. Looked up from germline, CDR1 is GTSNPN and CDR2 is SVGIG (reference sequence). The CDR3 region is CAWSVGPSYGYTF. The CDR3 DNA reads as TGTGCCTGGAGTGTAGGGCCATCCTATGGCTACACCTTC.

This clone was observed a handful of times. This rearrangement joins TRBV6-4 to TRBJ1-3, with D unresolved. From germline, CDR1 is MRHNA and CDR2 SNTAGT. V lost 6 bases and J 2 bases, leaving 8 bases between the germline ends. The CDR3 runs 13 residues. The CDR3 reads CASSLTPGNTIYF. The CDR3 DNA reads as TGTGCCAGCAGCCTGACCCCTGGAAACACCATATATTTT.

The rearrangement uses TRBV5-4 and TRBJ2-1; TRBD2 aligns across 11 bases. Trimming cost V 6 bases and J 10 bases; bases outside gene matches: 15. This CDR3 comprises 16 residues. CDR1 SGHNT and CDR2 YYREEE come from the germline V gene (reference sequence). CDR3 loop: CASTLGSGTSGLEQFF. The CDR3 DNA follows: TGTGCCAGCACCCTTGGGTCCGGGACTAGCGGCCTGGAGCAGTTCTTC.

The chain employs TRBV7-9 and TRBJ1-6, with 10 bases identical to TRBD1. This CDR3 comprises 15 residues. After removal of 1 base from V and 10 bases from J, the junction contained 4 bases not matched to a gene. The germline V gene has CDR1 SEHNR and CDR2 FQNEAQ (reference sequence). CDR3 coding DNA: TGTGCCAGCAGCTTAGGGACAGGGGGTCGGTCACCCCTCCACTTT. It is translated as CASSLGTGGRSPLHF. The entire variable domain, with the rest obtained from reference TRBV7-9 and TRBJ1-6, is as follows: DTGVSQNPRHKITKRGQNVTFRCDPISEHNRLYWYRQTLGQGPEFLTYFQNEAQLEKSRLLSDRFSAERPKGSFSTLEIQRTEQGDSAMYLCASSLGTGGRSPLHFGNGTRLTVT.

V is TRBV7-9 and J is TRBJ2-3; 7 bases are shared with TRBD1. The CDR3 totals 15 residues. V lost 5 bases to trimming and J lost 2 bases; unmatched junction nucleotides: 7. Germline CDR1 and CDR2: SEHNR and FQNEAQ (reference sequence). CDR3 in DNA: TGTGCCAGCAGCCGGGACAGATTCTTCACAGATACGCAGTATTTT. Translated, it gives CASSRDRFFTDTQYF. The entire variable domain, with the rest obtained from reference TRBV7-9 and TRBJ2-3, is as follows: DTGVSQNPRHKITKRGQNVTFRCDPISEHNRLYWYRQTLGQGPEFLTYFQNEAQLEKSRLLSDRFSAERPKGSFSTLEIQRTEQGDSAMYLCASSRDRFFTDTQYFGPGTRLTVL.